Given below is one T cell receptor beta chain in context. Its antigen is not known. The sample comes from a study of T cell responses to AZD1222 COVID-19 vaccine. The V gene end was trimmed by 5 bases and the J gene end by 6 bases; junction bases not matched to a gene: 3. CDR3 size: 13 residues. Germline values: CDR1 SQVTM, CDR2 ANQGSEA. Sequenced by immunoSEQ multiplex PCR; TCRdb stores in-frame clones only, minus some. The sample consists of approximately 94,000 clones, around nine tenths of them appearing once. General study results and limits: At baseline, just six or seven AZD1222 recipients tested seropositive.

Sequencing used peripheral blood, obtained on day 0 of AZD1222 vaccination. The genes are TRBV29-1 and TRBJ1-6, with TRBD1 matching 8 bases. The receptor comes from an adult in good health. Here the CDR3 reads CSVRTGPNSPLHF. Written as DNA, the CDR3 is TGCAGCGTTCGGACAGGGCCTAATTCACCCCTCCACTTT. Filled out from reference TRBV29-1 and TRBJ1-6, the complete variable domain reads SAVISQKPSRDICQRGTSLTIQCQVDSQVTMMFWYRQQPGQSLTLIATANQGSEATYESGFVIDKFPISRPNLTFSTLTVSNMSPEDSSIYLCSVRTGPNSPLHFGNGTRLTVT.